A selection of T cell receptor beta chains follows, all from one sample in a study of blood T cell repertoires in COVID-19. The assay was immunoSEQ multiplex PCR, and TCRdb's table has in-frame clones only and misses some. The sample consists of around 190,000 clones, about 80% of them appearing once. The sample taken for sequencing was peripheral blood. The receptor set was obtained from a man between 65 and 79 years old with active or convalescent COVID-19. CDR3s include the opening cysteine and the closing phenylalanine or tryptophan. A D gene is named only where the DNA matches it firmly. Not every row has a clone size; where given, it reads once, few, many or a size class.

V gene	J gene	CDR3 length	D gene	clone size	CDR3 DNA	CDR3 protein
TRBV6-1	TRBJ2-1	15	-	-	TGTGCCAGCAGTGAGGCCGGGAGGGGGCGCAATGAGCAGTTCTTC	CASSEAGRGRNEQFF
TRBV30	TRBJ1-5	13	-	once	TGTGCCTGGAGTCCCGAAGGAGGTCAGCCCCAGCATTTT	CAWSPEGGQPQHF
TRBV4-2	TRBJ1-5	17	-	-	TGTGCCAGCAGCCAAGATGGGGCAGGACGGGGCAATCAGCCCCAGCATTTT	CASSQDGAGRGNQPQHF
TRBV7-9	TRBJ2-7	16	-	-	TGTGCCAGCACCCACGCCCGAGCGGACCAAGGCTACGAGCAGTACTTC	CASTHARADQGYEQYF
TRBV5-1	TRBJ1-1	13	TRBD1	-	TGCGCCAGCAGCTTCACAGGGGTGACTGAAGCTTTCTTT	CASSFTGVTEAFF
TRBV18	TRBJ2-5	14	-	-	TGTGCCAGCTCACCACCAGCAGGGAAAGAGACCCAGTACTTC	CASSPPAGKETQYF
TRBV4-1	TRBJ2-5	18	-	-	TGCGCCAGCAGCCAATCGATCGGGGAATCTGGGTGGTCGGGGACCCAGTACTTC	CASSQSIGESGWSGTQYF
TRBV7-8	TRBJ1-1	14	-	few	TGTGCCAGCAGCTTATATCGGGGACTCACTGAAGCTTTCTTT	CASSLYRGLTEAFF
TRBV30	TRBJ1-2	16	-	-	TGTGCCTGGAGCCGAAAAAACAGGGCCTTCGACTATGGCTACACCTTC	CAWSRKNRAFDYGYTF
TRBV9	TRBJ2-2	17	-	-	TGTGCCAGCAGCGCCTCCGGGACATCAGCGATCACCGGGGAGCTGTTTTTT	CASSASGTSAITGELFF
TRBV30	TRBJ2-1	13	TRBD1	-	TGTGCCTGGAGTGTACAGGGGGCCAATGAGCAGTTCTTC	CAWSVQGANEQFF
TRBV5-1	TRBJ1-3	15	-	-	TGCGCCAGCAGCTTGGCCGGGGTCTCTGGAAACACCATATATTTT	CASSLAGVSGNTIYF
TRBV11-1	TRBJ2-7	14	-	-	TGTGCCAGCAGCCCGCAAGGGGGCTCCTACGAGCAGTACTTC	CASSPQGGSYEQYF
TRBV18	TRBJ2-5	12	TRBD1	-	TGTGCCAGCTCACGGGACAGAGAGACCCAGTACTTC	CASSRDRETQYF
TRBV7-3	TRBJ1-1	14	TRBD1	-	TGTGCCAGCAGCTTACGACAGGGTAGCACTGAAGCTTTCTTT	CASSLRQGSTEAFF
TRBV12-3/TRBV12-4	TRBJ2-1	12	-	-	TGTGCCAGCAGTGCTGAGGGTAGTGAGCAGTTCTTC	CASSAEGSEQFF
TRBV24-1	TRBJ1-1	13	-	-	TGTGCCACCAGTAATAGGAGGAACACTGAAGCTTTCTTT	CATSNRRNTEAFF
TRBV18	TRBJ1-1	16	-	-	TGTGCCAGCTCTCTAACAGGGTTTTTAGTAGACACTGAAGCTTTCTTT	CASSLTGFLVDTEAFF
TRBV10-3	TRBJ1-2	14	-	-	TGTGCCATCAGTCACGACAGCCTTAGGGGTGGCTACACCTTC	CAISHDSLRGGYTF
TRBV6-6	TRBJ1-6	15	-	once	TGTGCCAGCAGAACTATTACGGAAGGAAATTCACCCCTCCACTTT	CASRTITEGNSPLHF
TRBV4-1	TRBJ2-7	18	TRBD2	-	TGCGCCAGCAGCCTTACTGTTTCTACTAGCGGGACAACCTACGAGCAGTACTTC	CASSLTVSTSGTTYEQYF
TRBV18	TRBJ2-3	16	TRBD1	-	TGTGCCAGCTCACCCACTCCGGACAGGGGCACAGATACGCAGTATTTT	CASSPTPDRGTDTQYF
TRBV6-6	TRBJ2-3	16	TRBD1	-	TGTGCCAGCAGAAAAGGACAGGGGAGGATTCCAGATACGCAGTATTTT	CASRKGQGRIPDTQYF
TRBV10-2	TRBJ2-1	15	-	-	TGCGCCAGCAGTGAGGACGGGCGGGACTACAATGAGCAGTTCTTC	CASSEDGRDYNEQFF
TRBV7-9	TRBJ2-1	17	TRBD2	-	TGTGCCAGCAGCTTAGAGGTAGCGGGAGAGGTAGGCAATGAGCAGTTCTTC	CASSLEVAGEVGNEQFF
TRBV6-5	TRBJ2-1	16	-	-	TGTGCCAGCAGTTCCGACGGAGCCAGCTCCTACAATGAGCAGTTCTTC	CASSSDGASSYNEQFF
TRBV11-2	TRBJ2-6	18	-	-	TGTGCCAGCAGCTCCTGGTCCGGGACTGCCACCGGGGCCAACGTCCTGACTTTC	CASSSWSGTATGANVLTF
TRBV5-1	TRBJ2-1	16	TRBD2	-	TGCGCCAGCAGCTCGGGGTCGACTAGCGGGAGGGGTGAGCAGTTCTTC	CASSSGSTSGRGEQFF
TRBV3-1/TRBV3-2	TRBJ2-3	15	TRBD2	-	TGTGCCAGCAGCCAAAGTCTAGCGGGAGGGGATACGCAGTATTTT	CASSQSLAGGDTQYF